Detailed here is one T cell receptor beta chain. What antigen it recognizes has not been identified. Base qualities were left out, and no much larger clone turns up one base away. Healthy HIV-negative adults with no recently reported acute infections or vaccinations were included as donors. Only Caucasian adults living in Nashville, Tennessee, USA were represented among the donors. Magnetic negative selection was used to enrich CD4+ T cells, after which naive cells were positively selected on CD45RA and the negative fraction became the memory subset. After blood collection by leukapheresis, PBMCs were isolated using Ficoll-Histopaque density gradient centrifugation and then cryopreserved in the vapor phase of liquid nitrogen. Analytical flow cytometry was used to check the purity and quantity of each magnetically sorted T cell population. Genomic DNA was isolated from every sorted fraction and measured by UV absorbance on a Nanodrop 2000c.

The data were obtained in a study of shared clonotypes between healthy human individuals (dated by TCRdb to between 2020 and 2021). Study-level background: The cohort comprised two women and a few men aged 18 to 49 years. To estimate repertoire size and how much clonotype sharing occurs between individuals, the study deeply sequenced the blood TCR repertoires of roughly 5 healthy adults. For each donor, three plates each were used for CD4 naive and CD4 memory, two plates were used for CD8 naive, and one plate was used for CD8 memory. Different laboratories and diverse techniques were used to prepare libraries and sequence TCR repertoires, to increase sequencing depth and limit assay-specific biases. Each donor's leukapheresis produced roughly between roughly 0.85 and 10 billion PBMCs.

From the cysteine through the phenylalanine, the CDR3 covers 14 amino acids. CDR3 DNA is the only sequence kept; it has 42 bases, read in frame from the first base. CDR1 and CDR2 are read off the germline V gene as MNHNS and SASEGT. Trimming at the junction amounts to 7 bases on V and 2 bases on J, and the germline ends lie 13 bases apart. Study-wide findings and limitations: Compared with non-shared clonotypes, the clonotypes found in all four sorted-subset donors had higher generation probabilities. The small number of donors limited the genetic and exposure-history diversity represented. Sampling was restricted to blood, and TCR repertoires in tissue are likely to differ from TCR repertoires in blood. When several donors were compared, the shared fraction of clonotypes was about 5.2% for naive CD4, less than 4% for naive CD8, 2.3% for memory CD4, and about 0.36% for memory CD8. Pairwise subsampling led to the expectation that sequencing depth would affect the degree of clonotype sharing among donors. Naive subsets generally had larger estimated clonotype richness than memory subsets did. Even with the large sequencing depth, rarefaction of the sorted-subset datasets indicated that sequencing was incomplete.

Using the deep immunoSEQ assay, multiplex PCR amplified TCR CDR3 regions from genomic DNA. Extracted genomic DNA from each cell subset was spread evenly across all wells of several immunoSEQ 96-well plates, with each plate serving as a replicate. For sorted subsets, roughly 200 ng of genomic DNA, equivalent to 30,000 or so T cell genomes, went into each replicate PCR. Purified libraries were measured with a Qubit 3.0 fluorometer, size-checked on a Bioanalyzer 2100, and measured again with the KAPA Library Quantification kit. Each immunoSEQ 96-well plate was sequenced on its own single-read 150-cycle Illumina NextSeq 550 flow cell. The source study handled its data this way. Because only junctional sequences without quality scores were contained in the immunoSEQ output, filtering matching that applied to full-length reads could not be performed. Sequences were annotated with PyIR, a Python wrapper for IgBLAST v1.9, using IMGT germline references to assign V/J genes and CDR3. Reads with weak V/J assignments (E-value above 1e-6), missing CDR3, stop codons, out-of-frame junctions, or ambiguous translated residues were removed. V3J clonotypes were defined by identical inferred V gene, J gene, and CDR3 amino acid sequence. The percentage overlap between two repertoires was calculated by dividing the number of shared unique clonotypes by the size of the smaller repertoire. RTK rarefaction, the Chao1 estimator, and Recon v2.1 estimates of unobserved clonotypes were used to assess repertoire richness. Generation probabilities were computed with OLGA for all TCRbeta clonotypes obtained by the gDNA method from a few donors. TCRdb provides this immuneACCESS table in a form limited to in-frame rearrangements. Some clones are lacking; in checked studies, under half of them reflect an unresolved V gene, and why the rest are absent is not known. V and J calls and clone size come straight from that table; D and trimming were deduced from the DNA. A total of about 980,000 clones appear in this sample, approximately 76% of them only once. Of the sample, nearly 1.5% is held by the ten largest clones.

The V gene is TRBV6-1 and the J gene is TRBJ2-3; no D segment can be confidently identified. This TCR was recovered from a man between 18 and 35 years old in good health. The sequencing input was memory CD4+ T cells sorted from blood. The meaning of the sample's cell subset or site label: CD45RA-negative fraction. This receptor carries the CDR3 CASKLTPFTDTQYF. DNA sequence: TGTGCCAGCAAATTGACTCCCTTCACAGATACGCAGTATTTT.